The rows below give T cell receptor beta chains drawn from one sample of a study of T-cell reconstitution after alpha-beta-depleted transplantation in children. TCRdb ran MiXCR on the PCR reads and lists one entry per CDR3 protein. The table shows about 610,000 distinct CDR3 sequences, with under 12% occurring only once. This specimen consisted of PBMCs from the stem cell graft donor, obtained from the stem cell graft. The receptors were gathered from a human donor who donated a stem cell graft to a child with acute myeloid leukemia. Each CDR3 is given with its conserved first and last residue. A D gene is named only where the DNA matches it firmly. The listing skips clone size in some rows; elsewhere it reads once, few, many or a size class.

V	D	size	J	DNA	CDR3
TRBV27	TRBD2	few	TRBJ2-1	TGTGCCAGCAGTCGAGCGGGAGGGCCCTCCAATGAGCAGTTCTTC	CASSRAGGPSNEQFF
TRBV12-3/TRBV12-4	TRBD1	many	TRBJ2-1	TGTGCCAGCAGTCGGACAGGGGGGCACCCCGAGCAGTTCTTC	CASSRTGGHPEQFF
TRBV27	.	.	TRBJ2-6	TGTGCCAGCACTGTCAGCGGCTCTGGGGCCAACGTCCTGACTTTC	CASTVSGSGANVLTF
TRBV11-2	.	.	TRBJ2-7	TGTGCCAGCAGCCAACCGCCCGCCTACGAGCAGTACTTC	CASSQPPAYEQYF
TRBV7-2	.	many	TRBJ2-7	TGTGCCAGCAGCTTAATCTCGCGGGAGCAGTACTTC	CASSLISREQYF
TRBV12-3/TRBV12-4	TRBD1	.	TRBJ1-2	TGTGCCAGCAGTCGACCAGGGGGGGGAGGCGGCTACACCTTC	CASSRPGGGGGYTF
TRBV20-1	TRBD2	many	TRBJ2-7	TGCAGTGCTAGAGATGTAGCGGGAGCGTACGAGCAGTACTTC	CSARDVAGAYEQYF
TRBV29-1	.	many	TRBJ2-7	TGCAGTTTATTCGGGGGTTGGTACGAGCAGTACTTC	CSLFGGWYEQYF
TRBV5-1	.	.	TRBJ1-4	TGCGCCAGCAGCTTGGGTGCAGGCCCTAATGAAAAACTGTTTTTT	CASSLGAGPNEKLFF
TRBV5-1	.	many	TRBJ2-7	TGCGCCAGCAGCTTGGCGGCAGGGGAATCCTACGAGCAGTACTTC	CASSLAAGESYEQYF
TRBV4-3	.	few	TRBJ2-7	TGCGCCAGCAGCCAAGGGCAGGGTAGCGAGCAGTACTTC	CASSQGQGSEQYF
TRBV28	TRBD2	few	TRBJ2-1	TGTGCCAGCAGTGAAACTAGCGGGGGGTCGGAGCAGTTCTTC	CASSETSGGSEQFF
TRBV28	TRBD2	few	TRBJ2-1	TGTGCCAGCAGTTCTAGCGGTAGGGCCGCCAATGAGCAGTTCTTC	CASSSSGRAANEQFF
TRBV5-5	TRBD1	.	TRBJ2-7	TGTGCCAGCGACCGACAGGGGATCTACGAGCAGTACTTC	CASDRQGIYEQYF
TRBV7-6	.	.	TRBJ1-6	TGTGCCAGCAGCTTTATGCACGGGGGGCTCAATTCACCCCTCCACTTT	CASSFMHGGLNSPLHF
TRBV7-9	TRBD2	many	TRBJ2-1	TGTGCCAGCAGCCCTTCCGGGACTAGCGGATACAATGAGCAGTTCTTC	CASSPSGTSGYNEQFF
TRBV20-1	.	many	TRBJ2-7	TGCAGTGCTAGAGGGGGACAAAGAGTCTACGAGCAGTACTTC	CSARGGQRVYEQYF